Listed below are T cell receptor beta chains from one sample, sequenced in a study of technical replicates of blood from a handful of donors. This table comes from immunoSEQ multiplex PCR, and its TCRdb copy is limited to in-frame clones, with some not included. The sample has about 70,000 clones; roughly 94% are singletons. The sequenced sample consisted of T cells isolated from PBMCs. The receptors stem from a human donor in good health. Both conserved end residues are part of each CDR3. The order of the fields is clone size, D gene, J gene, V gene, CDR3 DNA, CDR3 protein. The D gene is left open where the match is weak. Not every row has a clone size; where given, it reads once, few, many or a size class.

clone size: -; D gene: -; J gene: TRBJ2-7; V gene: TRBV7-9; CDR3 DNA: TGTGCCAGCAGCTTAGGTCTTGAGCAGTACTTC; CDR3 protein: CASSLGLEQYF
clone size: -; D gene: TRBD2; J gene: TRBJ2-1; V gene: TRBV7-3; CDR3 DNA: TGTGCCAGCAGCGTATCTAGCGGGAGCCTGGTCGATGAGCAGTTCTTC; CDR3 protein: CASSVSSGSLVDEQFF
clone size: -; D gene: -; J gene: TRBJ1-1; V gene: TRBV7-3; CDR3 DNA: TGTGCCAGCAGCTCCACACAGGGTCTGAACACTGAAGCTTTCTTT; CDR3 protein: CASSSTQGLNTEAFF
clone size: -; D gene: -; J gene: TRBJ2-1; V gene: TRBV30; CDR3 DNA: TGTGCCTGGAGTCGAAGTTTTACAGGGAGTGAGCAGTTCTTC; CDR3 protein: CAWSRSFTGSEQFF
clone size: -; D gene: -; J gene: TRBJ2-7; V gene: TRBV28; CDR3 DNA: TGTGCCAGCAGACCATCGACAGGATTTACCTACGAGCAGTACTTC; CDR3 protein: CASRPSTGFTYEQYF
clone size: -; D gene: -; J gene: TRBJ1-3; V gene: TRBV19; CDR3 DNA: TGTGCCAGTAGTATAGAGGGGGCCCATGGAAACACCATATATTTT; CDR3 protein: CASSIEGAHGNTIYF
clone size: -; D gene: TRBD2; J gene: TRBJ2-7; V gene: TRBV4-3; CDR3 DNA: TGCGCCAGCAGCAAGGGACTAGCGGGAACCCCCTACGAGCAGTACTTC; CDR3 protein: CASSKGLAGTPYEQYF
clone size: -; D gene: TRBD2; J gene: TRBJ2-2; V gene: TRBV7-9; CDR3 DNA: TGTGCCAGCAGCCCTCGAGCGGGAGTTAGCGGGGAGCTGTTTTTT; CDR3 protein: CASSPRAGVSGELFF
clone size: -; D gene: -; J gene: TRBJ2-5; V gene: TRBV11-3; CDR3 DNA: TGTGCCAGCAGCTTAGACCCGGCGACATCTTTCCAAGAGACCCAGTACTTC; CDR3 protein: CASSLDPATSFQETQYF
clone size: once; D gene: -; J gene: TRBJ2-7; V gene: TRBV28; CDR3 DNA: TGTGCCAGCAGCCCTTTCTATATGGGGGGCTCCTACGAGCAGTACTTC; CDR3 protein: CASSPFYMGGSYEQYF
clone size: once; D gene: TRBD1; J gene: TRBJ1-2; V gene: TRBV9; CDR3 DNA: TGTGCCAGCAGCGGACAGGGGAGCGCCTATGGCTACACCTTC; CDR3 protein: CASSGQGSAYGYTF
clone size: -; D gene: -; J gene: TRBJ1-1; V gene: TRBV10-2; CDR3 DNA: TGCGCCAGCAGTCACACGAACACTGAAGCTTTCTTT; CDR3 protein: CASSHTNTEAFF
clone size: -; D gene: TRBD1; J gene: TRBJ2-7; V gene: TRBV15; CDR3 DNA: TGTGCCACCAACAAACAGGGGGCGGACGAGCAGTACTTC; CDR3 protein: CATNKQGADEQYF
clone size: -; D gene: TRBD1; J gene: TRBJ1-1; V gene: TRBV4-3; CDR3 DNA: TGCGCCAGCAGCCAAGCACAGGGGATGAACACTGAAGCTTTCTTT; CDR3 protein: CASSQAQGMNTEAFF
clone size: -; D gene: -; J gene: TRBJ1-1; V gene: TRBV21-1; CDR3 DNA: TGTGCCAGCAGCCCCAGGGGGCTCACTGAAGCTTTCTTT; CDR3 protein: CASSPRGLTEAFF
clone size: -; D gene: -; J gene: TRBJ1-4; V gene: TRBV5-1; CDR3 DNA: TGCGCCAGCAGCTTGGGGCAGGATGAAAAACTGTTTTTT; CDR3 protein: CASSLGQDEKLFF
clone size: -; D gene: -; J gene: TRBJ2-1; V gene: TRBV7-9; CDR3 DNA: TGTGCCAGCAGCCCAGCTCCCGCGGGGCGTTCTTTTAATGAGCAGTTCTTC; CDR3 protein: CASSPAPAGRSFNEQFF
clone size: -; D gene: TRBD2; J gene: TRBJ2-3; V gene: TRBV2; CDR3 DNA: TGTGCCAGCAGTGAATTGGGACTAGCGGGAGGAATAGATACGCAGTATTTT; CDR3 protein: CASSELGLAGGIDTQYF
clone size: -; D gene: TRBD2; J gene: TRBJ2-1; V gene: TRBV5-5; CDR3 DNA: TGTGCCAGCAGCAATACAGGGGGGCGACTAGCGGGGGGGAATGAGCAGTTCTTC; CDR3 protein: CASSNTGGRLAGGNEQFF
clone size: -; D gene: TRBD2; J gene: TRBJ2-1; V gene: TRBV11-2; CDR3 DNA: TGTGCCAGCAAATCACTAGCGGGAGGGCTGGATGAGCAGTTCTTC; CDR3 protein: CASKSLAGGLDEQFF
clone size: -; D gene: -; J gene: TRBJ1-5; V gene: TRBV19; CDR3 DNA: TGTGCCAGTAGTTTCGAGGGGGGGTTTCAGCCCCAGCATTTT; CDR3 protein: CASSFEGGFQPQHF
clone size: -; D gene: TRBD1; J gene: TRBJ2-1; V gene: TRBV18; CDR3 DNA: TGTGCCAGCTCACTGGGACAGGGGGGATTCTACAATGAGCAGTTCTTC; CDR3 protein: CASSLGQGGFYNEQFF
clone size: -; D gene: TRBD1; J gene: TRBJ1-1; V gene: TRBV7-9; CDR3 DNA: TGTGCCAGCAGCTACGAACTTGGGACAGCTGAAGCTTTCTTT; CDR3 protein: CASSYELGTAEAFF
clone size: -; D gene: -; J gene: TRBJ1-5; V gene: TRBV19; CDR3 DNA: TGTGCCAGTAGTATAGATTCTCAGAATCAGCCCCAGCATTTT; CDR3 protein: CASSIDSQNQPQHF
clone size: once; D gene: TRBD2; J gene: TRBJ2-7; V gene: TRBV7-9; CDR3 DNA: TGTGCCAGCAGTCCTAGCGGGCACTACGAGCAGTACTTC; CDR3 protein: CASSPSGHYEQYF
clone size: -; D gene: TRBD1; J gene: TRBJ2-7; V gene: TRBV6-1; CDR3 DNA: TGTGCCAGCAGTCCCGGGACAGGGAATCCCTACGAGCAGTACTTC; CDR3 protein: CASSPGTGNPYEQYF
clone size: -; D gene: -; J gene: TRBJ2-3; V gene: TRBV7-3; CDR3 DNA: TGTGCCAGCAGCCCCAGAGGCTCCGGCACAGATACGCAGTATTTT; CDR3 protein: CASSPRGSGTDTQYF
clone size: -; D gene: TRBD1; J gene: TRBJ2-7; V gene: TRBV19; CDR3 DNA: TGTGCCAGTAGCTCCGGGACAGGGGGCTACGAGCAGTACTTC; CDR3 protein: CASSSGTGGYEQYF
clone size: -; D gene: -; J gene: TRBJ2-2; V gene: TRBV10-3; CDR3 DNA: TGTGCCATCAGTGACAGGGTAAACACCGGGGAGCTGTTTTTT; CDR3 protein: CAISDRVNTGELFF
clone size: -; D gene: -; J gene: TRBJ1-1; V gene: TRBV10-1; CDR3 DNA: TGCGCCAGCAGTCCGGACTCACTGAACACTGAAGCTTTCTTT; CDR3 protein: CASSPDSLNTEAFF
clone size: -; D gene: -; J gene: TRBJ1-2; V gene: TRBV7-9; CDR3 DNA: TGTGCCAGCAGCTTTGGCACGTCCTATGGCTACACCTTC; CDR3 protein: CASSFGTSYGYTF
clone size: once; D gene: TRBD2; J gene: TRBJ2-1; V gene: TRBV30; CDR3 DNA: TGTGCCTGGAGTGTATCCTTAGGACTAGCGGGATACCCAAATGAGCAGTTCTTC; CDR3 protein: CAWSVSLGLAGYPNEQFF
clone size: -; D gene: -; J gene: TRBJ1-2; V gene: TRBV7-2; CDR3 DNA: TGTGCCAGCAGCCTTCCGGGCTATGGCTACACCTTC; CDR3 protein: CASSLPGYGYTF
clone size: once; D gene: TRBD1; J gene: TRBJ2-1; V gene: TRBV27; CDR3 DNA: TGTGCCAGCAGTCCTAACCCAGGGGGCGATCTCTTTAGCGGAAAATACAATGAGCAGTTCTTC; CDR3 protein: CASSPNPGGDLFSGKYNEQFF
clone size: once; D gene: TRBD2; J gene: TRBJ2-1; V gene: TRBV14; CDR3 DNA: TGTGCCAGCAGCCCCCTAGCGGCCTCCTACAATGAGCAGTTCTTC; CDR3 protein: CASSPLAASYNEQFF